Below are 26 T cell receptor beta chains sequenced from a single sample in a study of blood T cell repertoires in COVID-19. Only in-frame clones appear in the TCRdb table, and some are missing; sequencing was by immunoSEQ multiplex PCR. The data show around 240,000 clones, with about 86% seen just once and about 3.1% held by the top ten. Sequences were obtained from peripheral blood. All receptors come from a woman aged 25 to 39 who had recovered from COVID-19.

This sequence joins TRBV11-2 and TRBJ1-2; D gene ambiguous. Trimming cost V 5 bases and J 3 bases, with 10 bases left between them. This CDR3 has 13 amino acids. CDR1 and CDR2 from the germline V gene are SGHAT and FQNNGV. The CDR3 region is CASSEPRYYGYTF. CDR3 nucleotides: TGTGCCAGCAGCGAACCGAGGTACTATGGCTACACCTTC.

This chain joins TRBV2 and TRBJ2-3; the match to TRBD2 covers 8 bases. V lost 8 bases to trimming and J lost 2 bases; unmatched junction nucleotides: 9. Per germline, CDR1 SNHLY and CDR2 FYNNEI. The CDR3 runs to 15 residues. This chain's CDR3 is CASFAGTSTTDTQYF. CDR3 bases: TGTGCCAGCTTCGCCGGGACTAGTACCACAGATACGCAGTATTTT.

The CDR3 reads CASSQEEVNQPQHF. CDR3 sequence (DNA): TGTGCCAGCAGCCAGGAGGAGGTCAATCAGCCCCAGCATTTT. The chain recombines TRBV4-2 with TRBJ1-5; no firm D call. The CDR3 extends over 14 amino acids. Germline V gene sequence: CDR1 LGHNA, CDR2 YNFKEQ. V lost 3 bases and J lost 3, with 9 bases in between.

The gene calls are TRBV11-2 and TRBJ1-1, with D possibly matching TRBD1 (5 bases). Germline V lookup: CDR1 SGHAT, CDR2 FQNNGV. Trimming pared 4 bases from V and 6 bases from J, leaving 15 bases between. The CDR3 runs 14 residues. The CDR3 nucleotides read TGTGCCAGCAGCTCTGCTAAGACAGTAGCTGAAGCTTTCTTT. It encodes CASSSAKTVAEAFF.

The V call is TRBV5-3, the J call TRBJ2-5; 8 nucleotides match TRBD2. TRBV5-3 is an ORF; its function is uncertain. Losses at the gene ends were 4 bases for V and 1 base for J; bases not matched to a gene: 12. CDR3 length: 17 residues. This chain's CDR3 is CARSRVWRGASQETQYF. CDR3 sequence (DNA): TGTGCCAGAAGCCGGGTTTGGCGGGGGGCCAGCCAAGAGACCCAGTACTTC.

The table lists this clone with a count of one. The chain uses TRBV5-4 and TRBJ1-3; D is perhaps TRBD1 (6 bases). The ends were cut back, 4 bases at V and 4 bases at J, with 12 bases in the middle. This CDR3 region has 14 residues. Germline assignment: CDR1 SGHNT and CDR2 YYREEE (reference sequence). This chain's CDR3 is CASSLRGRGNTIYF. CDR3 sequence (DNA): TGTGCCAGCAGCCTCAGGGGTAGAGGAAACACCATATATTTT. Full variable domain (missing parts from reference TRBV5-4 and TRBJ1-3): ETGVTQSPTHLIKTRGQQVTLRCSSQSGHNTVSWYQQALGQGPQFIFQYYREEENGRGNFPPRFSGLQFPNYSSELNVNALELDDSALYLCASSLRGRGNTIYFGEGSWLTVV.

V and J are TRBV5-1 and TRBJ2-1; TRBD2 matches at 10 bases. Trimming removed 3 bases from V and 3 bases from J; junction bases left unmatched: 6. The CDR3 is 16 amino acids. Per germline, CDR1 SGHRS and CDR2 YFSETQ. CDR3 loop: CASSYLAGEYYNEQFF. The DNA for the CDR3 is TGCGCCAGCAGCTACCTAGCGGGGGAATACTACAATGAGCAGTTCTTC.

V usage is TRBV28 and J usage is TRBJ1-4; TRBD1 aligns across 7 bases. The CDR3 spans 14 residues. J was trimmed by 2 bases and V by 6 bases; bases with no gene match: 3. The germline V gene has CDR1 MDHEN and CDR2 SYDVKM. The CDR3 protein is CASSVTGTNEKLFF. CDR3 nucleotides: TGTGCCAGCAGCGTGACAGGGACTAATGAAAAACTGTTTTTT.

The chain uses TRBV29-1 and TRBJ2-1, with 12 bases lining up with TRBD1. CDR3 size: 16 residues. The germline V gene encodes CDR1 SQVTM and CDR2 ANQGSEA. V shed 1 base and J 2 bases; nucleotides not matched to a gene: 3. CDR3 protein: CSVEGDRGRAYNEQFF. The CDR3 bases are TGCAGCGTTGAAGGGGACAGGGGGCGCGCCTACAATGAGCAGTTCTTC.

The chain joins TRBV2 to TRBJ2-1, with D possibly matching TRBD1 (7 bases). This CDR3 region has 13 residues. CDR1 and CDR2 from the germline V gene are SNHLY and FYNNEI. V shed 8 bases and J shed 9 bases, with 17 bases lying between them. DNA for the CDR3: TGTGCCAGCGCAGATACAGGGGAGGTTGAGCAGTTCTTC. It translates to CASADTGEVEQFF.

The chain couples TRBV6-1 to TRBJ1-1, with a tentative D call TRBD1 (5 bases). Trimming stripped 3 bases from V and 3 bases from J, with 11 bases between. CDR3 length: 14 amino acids. CDR1 is MNHNS and CDR2 is SASEGT in the germline V gene. The CDR3 is CASSDAQGDTEAFF. The CDR3 region has the DNA TGTGCCAGCAGTGATGCCCAAGGGGACACTGAAGCTTTCTTT.

The V call is TRBV7-9, the J call TRBJ1-2, with a weak D call TRBD1 (6 bases). Germline CDR1 reads SEHNR; CDR2 reads FQNEAQ (reference sequence). This CDR3 spans 17 amino acids. Trimming removed 1 base from V and 4 bases from J, with 19 bases in between. Here the CDR3 DNA reads TGTGCCAGCAGCTTAGTTGGACAGACTTCGTTTGTCTATGGCTACACCTTC. This translates into CASSLVGQTSFVYGYTF.

V and J are TRBV5-4 and TRBJ1-4, with 7 bases matching TRBD1. V trimming: 7 bases; J trimming: 7 bases; junction bases outside the gene matches: 7. Germline values: CDR1 SGHNT, CDR2 YYREEE (reference sequence). The CDR3 runs 13 residues. The CDR3: CASRTGEGEKLFF. In DNA, the CDR3 is TGTGCCAGCCGCACAGGGGAAGGTGAAAAACTGTTTTTT.

The chain links TRBV7-6 to TRBJ2-1; 9 bases align to TRBD2. CDR1 and CDR2 (germline): SGHVS, FNYEAQ. J lost 9 bases, V lost 0 bases, and 15 bases had no gene match. This CDR3 comprises 18 residues. CDR3 amino acids: CASSLAGRGGTGSAEQFF. The CDR3 DNA reads TGTGCCAGCAGCTTAGCAGGGCGGGGGGGCACCGGGAGTGCTGAGCAGTTCTTC.

This chain joins TRBV5-1 and TRBJ1-5; D is ambiguous. Germline assignment: CDR1 SGHRS and CDR2 YFSETQ. Trimming cost V 0 bases and J 6 bases, with 7 bases left between them. The CDR3 covers 13 residues. This chain's CDR3 is CASSLDSGQPQHF. CDR3 coding DNA: TGCGCCAGCAGCTTGGATTCGGGTCAGCCCCAGCATTTT.

The CDR3 DNA is TGTGCCAGAAGCTTGTCGGCTAGCGGGGGGCATGAGCAGTACTTC. This sequence encodes CARSLSASGGHEQYF. This chain connects TRBV5-3 to TRBJ2-7; 11 bases align to TRBD2. TRBV5-3 is known as an ORF, though its function is uncertain. This CDR3 is built from 15 residues. The V and J ends lost 1 base and 7 bases, in that order; junction bases with no gene match: 7.

This clone was found once. V usage is TRBV4-1 and J usage is TRBJ1-3; TRBD1 aligns across 8 bases. This CDR3 spans 18 amino acids. V shed 2 bases, J shed 0 bases, and the junction held 9 bases outside the gene matches. Germline CDR1 and CDR2: MGHRA and YSYEKL. Here the CDR3 reads CASSQTTGTGDSGNTIYF. The CDR3 DNA sequence: TGCGCCAGCAGCCAAACTACCGGGACAGGAGACTCTGGAAACACCATATATTTT.

The genes are TRBV27 and TRBJ2-3; D possibly corresponds to TRBD1 (6 bases). CDR3 length: 15 residues. The germline V gene has CDR1 MNHEY and CDR2 SMNVEV (reference sequence). Trimming stripped 5 bases from V and 4 bases from J, with 16 bases between. The CDR3 nucleotides are TGTGCCAGCAGTCCAGGGGCCACGAGGGCAGATACGCAGTATTTT. It codes for CASSPGATRADTQYF.

This clone was found once. J is TRBJ2-1 and V is TRBV4-1; D unclear. Germline CDR1 is MGHRA and CDR2 is YSYEKL. This CDR3 contains 14 residues. Trimming cost V 1 base and J 6 bases, with 10 bases left between them. CDR3 bases: TGCGCCAGCAGCCAAGTAACACTACCCAATGAGCAGTTCTTC. Its translation is CASSQVTLPNEQFF.

This chain joins TRBV7-2 and TRBJ1-1, with 9 bases lining up with TRBD1. Trimming cost V 4 bases and J 4 bases; bases outside gene matches: 10. Looked up from germline, CDR1 is SGHTA and CDR2 is FQGNSA. The CDR3 totals 16 residues. CDR3 protein: CASSSGQGTGVTEAFF. DNA for the CDR3: TGTGCCAGCAGCTCGGGACAGGGAACGGGGGTCACTGAAGCTTTCTTT.

This rearrangement joins TRBV9 to TRBJ2-5; 9 bases fit TRBD1. The CDR3 runs to 15 residues. Germline V gives CDR1 SGDLS, CDR2 YYNGEE. V trimming: 3 bases; J trimming: 5 bases; junction bases outside the gene matches: 8. The CDR3 protein is CASSAQGALGETQYF. Here the CDR3 DNA reads TGTGCCAGCAGCGCACAGGGGGCATTGGGGGAGACCCAGTACTTC.

This clone was observed once. This chain links TRBV27 with TRBJ2-7; 8 bases line up with TRBD1. The CDR3 is 17 amino acids. The V segment lost 0 bases and the J segment 0 bases; nucleotides outside the gene matches: 7. Per the germline V gene, CDR1 is MNHEY and CDR2 is SMNVEV (reference sequence). The DNA for the CDR3 is TGTGCCAGCAGTTTATCGGCAGGGACAGGAATCTCCTACGAGCAGTACTTC. It is translated as CASSLSAGTGISYEQYF.

The chain carries TRBV3-1 (or the pseudogene TRBV3-2) and TRBJ1-1; no reliable D call. The CDR3 extends over 14 amino acids. Trimming stripped 8 bases from V and 1 base from J, with 14 bases between. Per germline, CDR1 LGHDT and CDR2 YNNKEL (reference sequence). CDR3 sequence (DNA): TGTGCCAGCCAGTCTAGGTTCCAGAACACTGAAGCTTTCTTT. Amino acids: CASQSRFQNTEAFF.

The chain joins TRBV20-1 to TRBJ2-2; 9 positions match TRBD2. CDR1 and CDR2 (germline): DFQATT, SNEGSKA (reference sequence). The V and J ends lost 3 bases and 6 bases, in that order; junction bases with no gene match: 5. The CDR3 spans 14 residues. CDR3 loop: CSASLLAGAGELFF. The CDR3 coding sequence is TGCAGTGCTAGTCTCTTAGCGGGGGCCGGGGAGCTGTTTTTT.

The J gene is TRBJ1-1, the V gene TRBV18; 9 positions agree with TRBD1. CDR1 is KGHSH, CDR2 LQKENI, per germline. The CDR3 has 14 amino acids. The ends lost 10 bases at V and 6 bases at J; junction bases unmatched: 12. In DNA, the CDR3 is TGTGCCACCAAACCAACAGGGGGCGACCCTGAAGCTTTCTTT. It specifies CATKPTGGDPEAFF.

This clone has only one observation. The rearrangement links TRBV2 to TRBJ2-7, with 7 positions matching TRBD2. The ends lost 7 bases at V and 4 bases at J; junction bases unmatched: 7. This CDR3 contains 13 residues. Germline V gene lookup returns CDR1 SNHLY and CDR2 FYNNEI. Here the CDR3 reads CASITGGTYEQYF. The CDR3 DNA follows: TGTGCCAGCATTACGGGGGGAACTTACGAGCAGTACTTC.